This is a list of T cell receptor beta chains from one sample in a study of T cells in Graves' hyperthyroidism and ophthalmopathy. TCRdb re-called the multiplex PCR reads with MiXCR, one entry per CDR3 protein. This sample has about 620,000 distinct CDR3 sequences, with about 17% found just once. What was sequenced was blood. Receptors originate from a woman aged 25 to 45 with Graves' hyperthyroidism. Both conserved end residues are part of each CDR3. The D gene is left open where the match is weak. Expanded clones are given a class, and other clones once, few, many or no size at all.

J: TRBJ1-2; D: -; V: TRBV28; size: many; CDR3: CASSLAGRRSYGYTF; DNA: TGTGCCAGCAGTTTGGCGGGAAGGAGAAGCTATGGCTACACCTTC
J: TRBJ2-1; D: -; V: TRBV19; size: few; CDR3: CASSPIVGDYNEQFF; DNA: TGTGCCAGTAGTCCAATAGTGGGGGACTACAATGAGCAGTTCTTC
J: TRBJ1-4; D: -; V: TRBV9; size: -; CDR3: CASSVSSSNEKLFF; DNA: TGTGCCAGCAGCGTATCCTCGTCTAATGAAAAACTGTTTTTT
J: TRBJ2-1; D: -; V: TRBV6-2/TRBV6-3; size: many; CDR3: CASSYVSVDNEQFF; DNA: TGTGCCAGCAGTTACGTGTCCGTAGACAATGAGCAGTTCTTC
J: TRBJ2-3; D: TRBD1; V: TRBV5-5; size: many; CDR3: CASSYGQGTDTQYF; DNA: TGTGCCAGCAGCTATGGACAGGGTACAGATACGCAGTATTTT
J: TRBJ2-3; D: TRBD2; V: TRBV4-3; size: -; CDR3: CASSQDRAGVDTQYF; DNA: TGCGCCAGCAGCCAAGATAGAGCGGGAGTAGATACGCAGTATTTT
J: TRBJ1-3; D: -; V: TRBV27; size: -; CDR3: CASSLQGLGNTIYF; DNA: TGTGCCAGCAGTTTACAGGGACTCGGAAACACCATATATTTT
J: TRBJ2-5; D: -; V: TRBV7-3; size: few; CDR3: CASSSNTQETQYF; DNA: TGTGCCAGCAGCTCGAACACCCAAGAGACCCAGTACTTC
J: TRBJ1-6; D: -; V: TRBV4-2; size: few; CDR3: CASSQGQGVSPLHF; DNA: TGTGCCAGCAGCCAGGGGCAGGGCGTTTCACCCCTCCACTTT
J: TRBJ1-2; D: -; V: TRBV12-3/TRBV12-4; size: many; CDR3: CASSYGPIGGYTF; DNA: TGTGCCAGCAGTTATGGACCGATCGGTGGCTACACCTTC
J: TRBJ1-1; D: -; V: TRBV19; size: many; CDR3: CASSILKNTEAFF; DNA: TGTGCCAGTAGTATATTGAAGAACACTGAAGCTTTCTTT
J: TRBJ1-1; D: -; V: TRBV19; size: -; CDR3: CASSIDPPETGTSNTEAFF; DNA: TGTGCCAGTAGTATAGATCCCCCTGAAACCGGGACATCGAACACTGAAGCTTTCTTT
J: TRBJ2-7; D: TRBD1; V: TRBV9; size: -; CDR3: CASSFGPAAGGEQYF; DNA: TGTGCCAGCAGCTTCGGTCCCGCCGCAGGGGGCGAGCAGTACTTC
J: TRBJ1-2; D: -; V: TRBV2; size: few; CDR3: CASWGGSSYGYTF; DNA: TGTGCCAGCTGGGGAGGGTCCTCCTATGGCTACACCTTC
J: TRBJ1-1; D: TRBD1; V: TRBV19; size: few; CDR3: CASIGTGGGGTEAFF; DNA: TGTGCCAGTATCGGGACAGGGGGAGGAGGCACTGAAGCTTTCTTT
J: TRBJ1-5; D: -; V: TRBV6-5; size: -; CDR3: CASSYSRSRGSNQPQHF; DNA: TGTGCCAGCAGTTACTCGCGTAGCAGAGGTAGCAATCAGCCCCAGCATTTT
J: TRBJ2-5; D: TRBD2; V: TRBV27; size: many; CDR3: CASSLASGRASETQYF; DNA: TGTGCCAGCAGTTTAGCCAGCGGGAGGGCCTCGGAGACCCAGTACTTC
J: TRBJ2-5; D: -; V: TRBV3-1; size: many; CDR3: CASSQGYSETQYF; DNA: TGTGCCAGCAGCCAAGGATATTCAGAGACCCAGTACTTC
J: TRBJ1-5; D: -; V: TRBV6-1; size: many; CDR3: CASTPDSSNNQPQHF; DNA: TGTGCCAGCACTCCGGACAGCTCGAACAATCAGCCCCAGCATTTT
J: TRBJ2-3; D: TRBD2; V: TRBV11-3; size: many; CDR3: CASSHPGEGGTDTQYF; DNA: TGTGCCAGCAGCCACCCGGGGGAGGGAGGAACAGATACGCAGTATTTT
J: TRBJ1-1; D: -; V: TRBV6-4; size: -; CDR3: CASSEGLNTGAFF; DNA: TGTGCCAGCAGTGAAGGTCTGAACACTGGAGCTTTCTTT
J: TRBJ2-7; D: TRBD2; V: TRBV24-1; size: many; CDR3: CATSDWTSGYEQYF; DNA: TGTGCCACCAGTGATTGGACTAGCGGCTACGAGCAGTACTTC
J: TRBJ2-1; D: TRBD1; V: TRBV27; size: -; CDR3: CASSWIQGKSNEQFF; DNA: TGTGCCAGCAGTTGGATACAGGGGAAGAGCAATGAGCAGTTCTTC
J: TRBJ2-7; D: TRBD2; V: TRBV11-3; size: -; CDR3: CASSASIAGGSEQYF; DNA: TGTGCCAGCTCCGCCTCGATAGCGGGAGGGAGTGAGCAGTACTTC
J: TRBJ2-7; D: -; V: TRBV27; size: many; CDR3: CASGEYEQYF; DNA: TGTGCCAGCGGAGAATACGAGCAGTACTTC
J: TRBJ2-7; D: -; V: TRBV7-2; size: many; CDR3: CASSPTGSPYEQYF; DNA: TGTGCCAGCAGCCCAACCGGGAGCCCCTACGAGCAGTACTTC